This TCR beta chain was captured by sequencing in a study of beta chain features in type 1 diabetes. The wider study: Patients did not differ from healthy donors in age, gender or cell yield. Findings and limits, study-wide: These data did not resolve whether HLA type affects TCRB rearrangement. All four CD4+ subsets from Type 1 diabetes patients carried moderately but significantly shorter TCRB CDR3s. cDNA-based reads could over-represent cells with high TCR expression.

Isolated RNA was reverse transcribed in full, so expressed TCRB transcripts were sequenced. Some clones are missing from TCRdb's copy, which holds only in-frame ones; the method was immunoSEQ multiplex PCR. The data show roughly 400,000 clones, with 8.5% to 10% seen just once and approximately 0.6% held by the top ten. Germline-derived CDR1 and CDR2 are SGHRS and YFSETQ. This CDR3 region has 15 residues. Trimming at V came to 4 bases and at J to 3 bases, leaving 10 bases not matched to a gene. This clone has at least ten counts. No antigen is known for it. Averaging around 110 mL, one heparinised blood draw came from each individual donor.

The source is a man aged 30 to 45 with type 1 diabetes. The gene calls are TRBV5-1 and TRBJ2-7; 7 bases are shared with TRBD2. Sequencing was carried out using central memory CD4+ T cells from blood. In nucleotides, the CDR3 is TGCGCCAGCAGCCCTATGCCCTCGGGGGGCTACGAGCAGTACTTC. This translates into CASSPMPSGGYEQYF.